This entry lists 10 T cell receptor beta chains sequenced from one sample in a study of blood T cells in healthy people across ages. The second PCR ran about 6 to 12 cycles with a sample-barcoded 5' primer and J-beta primers. TCRdb ran MiXCR on the 5' RACE reads and lists one entry per CDR3 protein. The sample has fewer than 2 million distinct CDR3 sequences; approximately 39% are singletons. Specimen: blood. The receptors were gathered from a human donor in good health.

This clonotype has a handful of counts. The V gene is TRBV29-1, the J gene TRBJ2-7; possibly TRBD2 for D (5 bases). Trimming took off 0 bases at V and 2 bases at J, with 17 bases between the two ends. The CDR3 totals 16 residues. Germline V CDR1 and CDR2: SQVTM, ANQGSEA. The CDR3 region is CSVEDWVGLRTYEQYF. CDR3 DNA: TGCAGCGTTGAAGATTGGGTCGGACTGAGGACCTACGAGCAGTACTTC.

The rearrangement links TRBV14 to TRBJ1-2; unclear D gene. The V end was cut by 0 bases, the J end by 0 bases, with 11 bases between. Germline V gene sequence: CDR1 SGHDN, CDR2 FVKESK. The CDR3 spans 16 residues. CDR3 coding DNA: TGTGCCAGCAGCCAAGATGCGGGAGGCTCTAACTATGGCTACACCTTC. Protein product: CASSQDAGGSNYGYTF.

The V call is TRBV10-3, the J call TRBJ2-2, with unresolved D. The CDR3 extends over 14 amino acids. V shed 6 bases and J shed 1 base, with 9 bases lying between them. Looked up from germline, CDR1 is ENHRY and CDR2 is SYGVKD. The DNA for the CDR3 is TGTGCCATCAGCAGAGCCCTGAACACCGGGGAGCTGTTTTTT. This sequence encodes CAISRALNTGELFF.

This clonotype was observed many times. This chain's CDR3 is CSAKRTGLAKNIQYF. The CDR3 DNA sequence: TGCAGTGCTAAACGGACGGGACTAGCCAAAAACATTCAGTACTTC. The J gene is TRBJ2-4, the V gene TRBV20-1; D may be TRBD2 (6 bases). CDR1 is DFQATT and CDR2 is SNEGSKA in the germline V gene (reference sequence). The length of the CDR3 is 15 residues. The V end lost 4 bases, the J end lost 0 bases, and 13 bases lay between the germline ends.

A few counts support this clonotype. The chain couples TRBV12-3 or TRBV12-4 to TRBJ2-3; possibly TRBD1 for D (5 bases). V lost 7 bases and J 2 bases, leaving 16 bases between the germline ends. The CDR3 totals 15 residues. The CDR3, as DNA: TGTGCCAGCATGTACGGGCTTGGGGCCACAGATACGCAGTATTTT. Translating gives CASMYGLGATDTQYF.

V usage is TRBV5-1 and J usage is TRBJ2-3; TRBD1 aligns across 9 bases. Germline V CDR1 and CDR2: SGHRS, YFSETQ. The junction had 4 bases not matched to a gene; V was cut back by 0 bases and J by 2 bases. This CDR3 is built from 16 residues. CDR3 amino acids: CASSLEGQGNTDTQYF. DNA of the CDR3: TGCGCCAGCAGCTTGGAGGGACAGGGTAACACAGATACGCAGTATTTT.

This clonotype has more than one count but fewer than ten. The V and J genes are TRBV4-3 and TRBJ2-1, with D perhaps matching TRBD1 or TRBD2 (6 bases each). This CDR3 has 16 amino acids. V was shortened by 0 bases and J by 9 bases, with 18 bases between the two germline ends. CDR1 is LGHNA and CDR2 is YSLEER in the germline V gene. CDR3 DNA: TGCGCCAGCAGCCAAGATCTTTACAGGGAGGCCCCTGAGCAGTTCTTC. This codes for CASSQDLYREAPEQFF.

The chain uses TRBV4-3 and TRBJ1-4; TRBD1 agrees at 9 bases. CDR1 is LGHNA and CDR2 is YSLEER in the germline V gene. With V trimmed by 4 bases and J by 1 base, 10 bases remained unmatched. CDR3 size: 18 residues. In DNA, the CDR3 is TGCGCCAGCAGCCTCACAGGGGGCTTTAGTCGAACTAATGAAAAACTGTTTTTT. This gives the protein CASSLTGGFSRTNEKLFF.

V usage is TRBV4-1 and J usage is TRBJ2-1, with D possibly matching TRBD1 (5 bases). The CDR3 is made up of 16 amino acids. Germline values: CDR1 MGHRA, CDR2 YSYEKL. V shed 0 bases and J shed 2 bases, with 11 bases lying between them. CDR3 nucleotide sequence: TGCGCCAGCAGCCAAGATGGAACAGGACCCTACAATGAGCAGTTCTTC. Translated, it gives CASSQDGTGPYNEQFF.

CDR3 loop: CASSQAWRGNEQYF. The CDR3 DNA follows: TGCGCCAGCAGCCAAGCATGGCGCGGAAACGAGCAGTACTTC. The chain uses TRBV4-3 and TRBJ2-7; D is ambiguous. Per germline, CDR1 LGHNA and CDR2 YSLEER. V was shortened by 1 base and J by 5 bases, with 12 bases between the two germline ends. CDR3 length equals 14 residues.